Following are 30 T cell receptor beta chains from one sample sequenced in a study of T cell repertoires in cytomegalovirus infection. TCRdb reanalysed the reads using MiXCR and keeps one entry per CDR3 protein. The table records roughly 310,000 distinct CDR3 sequences, roughly a sixth of them present only once. Material: PBMCs. All receptors come from a human donor in good health (CMV status not recorded). Some clones in this sample may be carry-over from other donors' samples.

The J gene is TRBJ1-1, the V gene TRBV6-2 or TRBV6-3; weak D call: TRBD1 (5 bases). Germline assignment: CDR1 MNHEY and CDR2 SVGEGT. V was cut by 7 bases and J by 1 base, with 10 bases left in between. The CDR3 runs 13 residues. The DNA of the CDR3 is TGTGCCAGCACCCCCAGGGAGAACACTGAAGCTTTCTTT. This encodes CASTPRENTEAFF.

This clonotype has just a few counts. CDR3 nucleotides: TGTGCCAGCGGAGACAGAAGAAGCAATCAGCCCCAGCATTTT. Encoded protein: CASGDRRSNQPQHF. This chain links TRBV6-2 or TRBV6-3 with TRBJ1-5; D possibly corresponds to TRBD1 (5 bases). Germline V gene data show CDR1 as MNHEY and CDR2 as SVGEGT. The CDR3 has 14 amino acids. The germline V and J ends were trimmed by 8 bases and 1 base, with 12 bases remaining between them.

This clonotype came up many times. The chain recombines TRBV6-5 with TRBJ2-6, with TRBD1 matching over 7 bases. V was pared by 0 bases and J by 2 bases, with 10 bases of the junction left unmatched. This CDR3 region has 19 residues. The germline CDR1 and CDR2 sequences are MNHEY and SVGAGI. The CDR3 nucleotides read TGTGCCAGCAGTTACTCCGTCGTTGGGCAGGGGGCTGGGGCCAACGTCCTGACTTTC. Protein: CASSYSVVGQGAGANVLTF.

This sequence joins TRBV4-3 and TRBJ1-2; tentative D call: TRBD1 (5 bases). CDR1 and CDR2 from the germline V gene are LGHNA and YSLEER. Trimming removed 0 bases at V and 3 bases at J, with 26 bases between. The CDR3 spans 20 residues. The CDR3 sequence: CASSQDRSSGGVGWDYGYTF. CDR3 in DNA: TGCGCCAGCAGCCAAGATCGAAGTAGCGGGGGGGTTGGATGGGACTATGGCTACACCTTC.

This clonotype was seen many times. The rearrangement uses TRBV7-2 and TRBJ2-3, with D possibly matching TRBD2 (6 bases). From germline, CDR1 is SGHTA and CDR2 FQGNSA. This CDR3 is 14 amino acids long. The V and J ends lost 6 bases and 2 bases respectively, with 12 bases between them. CDR3 in amino acids: CASRILAPTDTQYF. The CDR3 DNA sequence: TGTGCCAGCAGGATACTAGCCCCCACAGATACGCAGTATTTT.

This clonotype was seen a few times. V gene TRBV19 combines with J gene TRBJ2-2, with D possibly being TRBD1 (6 bases). V gave up 0 bases and J gave up 0 bases, with 8 bases separating them. Germline values: CDR1 LNHDA, CDR2 SQIVND (reference sequence). The CDR3 spans 16 residues. The CDR3 sequence: CASSIDRGANTGELFF. CDR3 nucleotide sequence: TGTGCCAGTAGTATAGACAGGGGTGCGAACACCGGGGAGCTGTTTTTT.

Only a few counts were recorded for this clonotype. The V gene is TRBV7-3, the J gene TRBJ2-2; 11 bases are shared with TRBD2. The V gene end was trimmed by 4 bases and the J gene end by 5 bases; junction bases not matched to a gene: 9. The germline V gene encodes CDR1 SGHTA and CDR2 FQGTGA. This CDR3 region has 17 residues. The CDR3 reads CASSSGLAADGTGELFF. The CDR3 DNA follows: TGTGCCAGCAGCTCGGGACTAGCGGCCGACGGGACCGGGGAGCTGTTTTTT.

This clonotype was recorded a few times. The CDR3 reads CASSPGLGLLEQYF. As DNA, the CDR3 is TGTGCCAGTAGTCCGGGACTAGGTCTTCTCGAGCAGTACTTC. The chain carries TRBV19 and TRBJ2-7; 8 nucleotides line up with TRBD2. The J segment lost 6 bases and the V segment lost 5 bases, leaving 9 bases of the junction unmatched. Germline V gene data show CDR1 as LNHDA and CDR2 as SQIVND (reference sequence). This CDR3 region has 14 residues. Supplemented by reference TRBV19 and TRBJ2-7, the full variable domain reads DGGITQSPKYLFRKEGQNVTLSCEQNLNHDAMYWYRQDPGQGLRLIYYSQIVNDFQKGDIAEGYSVSREKKESFPLTVTSAQKNPTAFYLCASSPGLGLLEQYFGPGTRLTVT.

The chain is built from TRBV4-3 and TRBJ1-2; D call uncertain. V was clipped by 0 bases and J by 5 bases, with 4 bases between them. This CDR3 region has 12 residues. Germline values: CDR1 LGHNA, CDR2 YSLEER. The CDR3, as DNA: TGCGCCAGCAGCCAAGACCATTATGGCTACACCTTC. Its protein product is CASSQDHYGYTF.

The table lists this clonotype with many counts. The chain combines TRBV27 with TRBJ2-1; TRBD2 might be the D (5 bases). This CDR3 has 14 residues. V lost 3 bases and J 2 bases, leaving 8 bases between the germline ends. CDR1 is MNHEY and CDR2 is SMNVEV in the germline V gene (reference sequence). DNA for the CDR3: TGTGCCAGCAGTTTGCGGGTACCCTACAATGAGCAGTTCTTC. It yields the protein CASSLRVPYNEQFF.

This clonotype was counted many times. The chain uses TRBV6-5 and TRBJ1-1; a possible D gene is TRBD1 (6 bases). Germline CDR1 MNHEY, CDR2 SVGAGI. The V end was cut by 3 bases, the J end by 4 bases, with 12 bases between. The CDR3 sequence is 14 residues long. The CDR3 DNA sequence: TGTGCCAGCAGTTATGCCGGGACAAGCACTGAAGCTTTCTTT. Its translation: CASSYAGTSTEAFF.

This clonotype was seen at least ten times. The genes are TRBV7-9 and TRBJ2-7; D is possibly TRBD1 or TRBD2 (5 bases each). From germline, CDR1 is SEHNR and CDR2 FQNEAQ (reference sequence). This CDR3 region has 15 residues. Trimming left V 1 base short and J 0 bases short, with 10 bases between. The CDR3 spells CASSLDEGRSYEQYF. The CDR3 DNA sequence: TGTGCCAGCAGCTTAGACGAGGGACGCTCCTACGAGCAGTACTTC. Full variable domain (outside the CDR3, taken from reference TRBV7-9 and TRBJ2-7): DTGVSQNPRHKITKRGQNVTFRCDPISEHNRLYWYRQTLGQGPEFLTYFQNEAQLEKSRLLSDRFSAERPKGSFSTLEIQRTEQGDSAMYLCASSLDEGRSYEQYFGPGTRLTVT.

This clonotype was counted only a few times. The chain carries TRBV12-3 or TRBV12-4 and TRBJ2-3; D may be TRBD1 (6 bases). Trimming took 5 bases from V and 2 from J, leaving 14 bases between them. This CDR3 comprises 15 residues. The CDR3 is CASSRLQGPTDTQYF. CDR3 DNA: TGTGCCAGCAGTCGATTACAGGGACCCACAGATACGCAGTATTTT.

The chain combines TRBV20-1 with TRBJ1-5; maybe TRBD1 (6 bases). Germline CDR1 reads DFQATT; CDR2 reads SNEGSKA (reference sequence). CDR3 length equals 14 residues. V was clipped by 8 bases and J by 0 bases, with 14 bases between them. CDR3 region: CSRGGASSNQPQHF. The CDR3 bases are TGCAGTCGAGGGGGGGCGTCTAGCAATCAGCCCCAGCATTTT.

For the CDR3, the DNA is TGCGCCAGCAGGCCCCCGGGACAGGGACTTAATCAACATAGCAATCAGCCCCAGCATTTT. Protein product: CASRPPGQGLNQHSNQPQHF. This chain links TRBV5-1 with TRBJ1-5, with 9 bases aligning to TRBD1. The CDR3 spans 20 residues. The V segment lost 5 bases and the J segment 0 bases; nucleotides outside the gene matches: 18. Per germline, CDR1 SGHRS and CDR2 YFSETQ.

The chain employs TRBV20-1 and TRBJ2-2; D possibly matches TRBD1 or TRBD2 (5 bases each). Between the trimmed V and J ends, which lost 3 bases and 1 base, there was a span of 30 bases. CDR3 length: 21 residues. Germline CDR1 DFQATT, CDR2 SNEGSKA (reference sequence). CDR3 DNA: TGCAGTGCTAGGGGGGTTTCGAGCGGTGGCGCCGCAACCCTGAACACCGGGGAGCTGTTTTTT. It codes for CSARGVSSGGAATLNTGELFF.

Ten or more counts support this clonotype. V is TRBV7-2 and J is TRBJ1-1; D is unresolved. The length of the CDR3 is 13 residues. Trimming took 5 bases from V and 9 from J, leaving 16 bases between them. CDR1 SGHTA and CDR2 FQGNSA come from the germline V gene. The CDR3 nucleotides read TGTGCCAGCAGCCCGTACAGTGATTATCAAGCTTTCTTT. Translation: CASSPYSDYQAFF.

This clonotype was found a few times. V gene TRBV12-3 or TRBV12-4 combines with J gene TRBJ2-2, with unresolved D. V lost 6 bases, J lost 8 bases, and 10 bases lay in between. The CDR3 contains 12 residues. The CDR3 protein is CASSASRGELFF. The CDR3 DNA sequence: TGTGCCAGCAGCGCCTCGCGGGGGGAGCTGTTTTTT.

The chain carries TRBV27 and TRBJ2-2; TRBD2 agrees at 10 bases. In germline, CDR1 is MNHEY, CDR2 SMNVEV (reference sequence). The junction had 5 bases not matched to a gene; V was cut back by 0 bases and J by 4 bases. The CDR3 totals 17 residues. CDR3 in DNA: TGTGCCAGCAGTTTATCTATCAGCGGGGGGGTCACCGGGGAGCTGTTTTTT. Encoded protein: CASSLSISGGVTGELFF.

This clonotype was counted many times. This rearrangement joins TRBV24-1 to TRBJ1-1; D remains ambiguous. With 0 bases removed from V and 1 base from J, the gap between germline ends came to 14 bases. Germline-derived CDR1 and CDR2 are KGHDR and SFDVKD. The CDR3 contains 17 residues. The CDR3 here is CATSDLRGPQKNTEAFF. CDR3 nucleotide sequence: TGTGCCACCAGTGATTTGCGCGGGCCTCAGAAGAACACTGAAGCTTTCTTT.

This clonotype has just a few counts. This sequence joins TRBV20-1 and TRBJ2-1, with 16 bases that match TRBD2. V gave up 5 bases and J gave up 3 bases; unmatched junction bases: 7. Germline loops: CDR1 DFQATT, CDR2 SNEGSKA (reference sequence). The CDR3 is 17 amino acids. CDR3: CSAEGLAGGSLYNEQFF. In DNA, the CDR3 is TGCAGTGCTGAGGGACTAGCGGGGGGGTCACTCTACAATGAGCAGTTCTTC.

The sample holds a few counts of this clonotype. The DNA of the CDR3 is TGTGCCAGCAGTCCAGAGGCTCCGAGCACTGAAGCTTTCTTT. It is translated as CASSPEAPSTEAFF. The genes are TRBV7-2 and TRBJ1-1; no firm D call. This CDR3 has 14 amino acids. With 6 bases removed from V and 4 bases from J, the gap between germline ends came to 15 bases. Germline CDR1 is SGHTA and CDR2 is FQGNSA.

This sequence joins TRBV25-1 and TRBJ2-1; D gene unclear. This CDR3 contains 14 residues. The germline V gene encodes CDR1 MGHDK and CDR2 SYGVNS. The germline V and J ends were trimmed by 1 base and 4 bases, with 8 bases remaining between them. The DNA for the CDR3 is TGTGCCAGCAGTGAATTGGGTCCGTACAATGAGCAGTTCTTC. Protein: CASSELGPYNEQFF.

The chain carries TRBV12-3 or TRBV12-4 and TRBJ2-3; D remains unclear. The CDR3 is 14 residues long. The V gene lost 3 bases and the J gene lost 4 bases, with 11 bases spanning the gap. CDR3 coding DNA: TGTGCCAGCAGTTTCTCCGCACCCCCAGATACGCAGTATTTT. This encodes CASSFSAPPDTQYF.

This clonotype occurred many times. The rearrangement joins TRBV7-2 to TRBJ1-3, with D perhaps TRBD1 (6 bases). CDR3 length equals 15 residues. CDR1 is SGHTA, CDR2 FQGNSA, per germline. With 5 bases removed from V and 2 bases from J, the gap between germline ends came to 13 bases. The CDR3 DNA sequence: TGTGCCAGCAGCCCAGGGACACGGACTGGAAACACCATATATTTT. As protein: CASSPGTRTGNTIYF.

This sequence joins TRBV7-2 and TRBJ1-6; a possible D gene is TRBD1 (6 bases). Germline V CDR1 and CDR2: SGHTA, FQGNSA. The V end lost 5 bases, the J end lost 7 bases, and 15 bases lay between the germline ends. The CDR3 has 15 residues. The CDR3 spells CASSPTQGWNSPLHF. CDR3 coding DNA: TGTGCCAGCAGCCCCACACAGGGATGGAATTCACCCCTCCACTTT. The variable domain in full, with the rest retrieved from reference TRBV7-2 and TRBJ1-6, is GAGVSQSPSNKVTEKGKDVELRCDPISGHTALYWYRQSLGQGLEFLIYFQGNSAPDKSGLPSDRFSAERTGGSVSTLTIQRTQQEDSAVYLCASSPTQGWNSPLHFGNGTRLTVT.

The sample holds a few counts of this clonotype. This sequence joins TRBV5-1 and TRBJ2-5, with 7 bases identical to TRBD1. This CDR3 is built from 15 residues. V trimming: 2 bases; J trimming: 1 base; junction bases outside the gene matches: 5. Germline V gene sequence: CDR1 SGHRS, CDR2 YFSETQ. CDR3 residues: CASSFAGTAQETQYF. The DNA for the CDR3 is TGCGCCAGCAGCTTTGCCGGGACAGCCCAAGAGACCCAGTACTTC.

This clonotype was counted ten times or more. The chain employs TRBV7-6 and TRBJ2-1; maybe TRBD2 (6 bases). The germline V gene encodes CDR1 SGHVS and CDR2 FNYEAQ. V lost 5 bases and J 1 base, leaving 12 bases between the germline ends. The CDR3 contains 15 residues. Here the CDR3 reads CASSMGTGSYNEQFF. CDR3 nucleotides: TGTGCCAGCAGCATGGGGACTGGATCCTACAATGAGCAGTTCTTC.

This clonotype has a handful of counts. This chain joins TRBV7-9 and TRBJ2-2; D is ambiguous. This CDR3 spans 14 amino acids. Germline V gene data show CDR1 as SEHNR and CDR2 as FQNEAQ (reference sequence). The V and J ends lost 5 bases and 6 bases respectively, with 13 bases between them. Written as DNA, the CDR3 is TGTGCCAGCAGCATAATATTGGGTGCCGGGGAGCTGTTTTTT. As protein: CASSIILGAGELFF.

This clonotype was recorded many times. V is TRBV5-5 and J is TRBJ2-1; 7 nucleotides agree with TRBD1. The CDR3 has 14 amino acids. The J segment lost 8 bases and the V segment lost 0 bases, leaving 5 bases of the junction unmatched. Germline lookup yields CDR1 SGHKS and CDR2 YYEKEE (reference sequence). CDR3 region: CASSLGQGHDEQFF. The CDR3 coding sequence is TGTGCCAGCAGCTTGGGACAGGGCCACGATGAGCAGTTCTTC.